This T cell receptor beta chain is from a study of Ad26.COV2.S vaccination and SARS-CoV-2 variants. As for the study in general: Intramuscular Ad26.COV2.S doses were given once or twice, 56 days apart.

There are 13 residues in the CDR3. The ends were cut back, 2 bases at V and 4 bases at J, with 8 bases in the middle. In germline, CDR1 is SGHTA, CDR2 FQGNSA. Treatment described: over 15 received Ad26.COV2.S at low or high dose, single or two shots; about 5 received placebo; per-sample allocation not given. Samples were taken on day 63 after the first vaccine or placebo injection. Method: immunoSEQ multiplex PCR; TCRdb's copy keeps in-frame clones and lacks some. This sample has a few hundred thousand clones, with roughly 90% found just once. The TCR was taken from a person between 18 and 59 years old who received the Ad26.COV2.S COVID-19 vaccine or a placebo. The chain is built from TRBV7-2 and TRBJ1-1; D is possibly TRBD1 (6 bases). The sequencing here drew on peripheral blood, taken in a trial of Ad26.COV2.S vaccine versus placebo. The CDR3 nucleotides are TGTGCCAGCAGCTTATACAGGGCCACTGAAGCTTTCTTT. Protein sequence: CASSLYRATEAFF.